This T cell receptor (beta chain) was retrieved from a study of T cell changes during pregnancy in multiple sclerosis. The table came from immunoSEQ multiplex PCR; TCRdb's copy has only in-frame clones and leaves some out. Altogether about 73,000 clones are present, over 80% being singletons, with the ten largest covering 2.5% to 3%. This CDR3 is built from 16 residues. V gave up 0 bases and J gave up 4 bases; unmatched junction bases: 4. From germline, CDR1 is SGHDT and CDR2 YYEEEE. The starting material was peripheral blood, obtained in the third trimester of pregnancy. The V and J genes are TRBV5-6 and TRBJ1-3; 10 nucleotides line up with TRBD1. The sequence was obtained from a female donor in good health, enrolled as a control in a pregnancy study. CDR3 loop: CASSLGQGAGGNTIYF. CDR3 DNA sequence: TGTGCCAGCAGCTTGGGACAGGGGGCTGGAGGAAACACCATATATTTT.